This T cell receptor (beta chain) was recovered during a study of ipilimumab plus nivolumab after autologous stem cell transplantation. Study results and limitations: Authors suggest TCR repertoire, Treg phenotype and gut microbiota support further study.

Assay: immunoSEQ multiplex PCR; the TCRdb copy retains only in-frame clones and omits some. The table shows fewer than 30,000 clones, with 86% occurring only once. J was trimmed by 2 bases and V by 3 bases; bases with no gene match: 8. Looked up from germline, CDR1 is SGHDN and CDR2 is FVKESK. This CDR3 region has 17 residues. A word on this clone: Its specificity is not known.

Checkpoint therapy with ipilimumab 1 mg/kg began 14 to 28 days after transplant. The receptor was derived from a male donor with diffuse large B-cell lymphoma. The starting material was PBMCs, obtained in a trial of ipilimumab plus nivolumab as post-transplant consolidation. The chain has TRBV14 and TRBJ2-3; 10 bases agree with TRBD2. The CDR3 nucleotides read TGTGCCAGCAGCCAGTATCTAGCGGGGGCTGCCACAGATACGCAGTATTTT. Its translation is CASSQYLAGAATDTQYF. The variable domain in full, completed from reference TRBV14 and TRBJ2-3, reads EAGVTQFPSHSVIEKGQTVTLRCDPISGHDNLYWYRRVMGKEIKFLLHFVKESKQDESGMPNNRFLAERTGGTYSTLKVQPAELEDSGVYFCASSQYLAGAATDTQYFGPGTRLTVL.